These T cell receptor beta chains were read from a single sample in a study of cytomegalovirus exposure and HLA in healthy donors. Sequencing was performed with immunoSEQ multiplex PCR; in TCRdb, only in-frame clones are kept and a portion is missing. The sample holds some 92,000 clones; 75% to 85% are singletons and the top ten take 9.5% to 12%. The sample was PBMCs. These receptors were collected from a man aged 18 to 30 in good health and CMV-seropositive. CDR3s leave out the opening cysteine and the closing phenylalanine or tryptophan. Clone size is shown for a subset of rows, as once, few, many or a class of expanded clone.

>TRBJ2-5|TRBV27|.|12
ASSLLGVQETQY
>TRBJ2-1|TRBV14|.|13
ASSQQVGSYNEQF
>TRBJ2-1|TRBV2|.|12
ASVQGEGYNEQF
>TRBJ2-3|TRBV10-1|.|11
ASSENRADTQY
>TRBJ2-5|TRBV10-3|few|13
AISERLAEQETQY
>TRBJ1-5|TRBV2|.|14
ASSPPHGGGGQPQH
>TRBJ1-4|TRBV9|.|12
ASSVEPQAEKLF
>TRBJ1-2|TRBV9|.|13
ASSVGGQGAYGYT
>TRBJ2-5|TRBV7-9|.|13
ASSLWAEPQETQY
>TRBJ2-1|TRBV5-4|.|16
ASSSPTGTVRKNNEQF
>TRBJ2-1|TRBV9|.|12
ASSPGLTYNEQF
>TRBJ1-2|TRBV2|.|11
ASSDGGAGGYT
>TRBJ2-3|TRBV4-2|.|13
ASRETSGSTDTQY
>TRBJ2-1|TRBV7-2|.|14
ASSLVASSSYNEQF
>TRBJ1-5|TRBV6-1|.|14
ASSEAGGYSNQPQH